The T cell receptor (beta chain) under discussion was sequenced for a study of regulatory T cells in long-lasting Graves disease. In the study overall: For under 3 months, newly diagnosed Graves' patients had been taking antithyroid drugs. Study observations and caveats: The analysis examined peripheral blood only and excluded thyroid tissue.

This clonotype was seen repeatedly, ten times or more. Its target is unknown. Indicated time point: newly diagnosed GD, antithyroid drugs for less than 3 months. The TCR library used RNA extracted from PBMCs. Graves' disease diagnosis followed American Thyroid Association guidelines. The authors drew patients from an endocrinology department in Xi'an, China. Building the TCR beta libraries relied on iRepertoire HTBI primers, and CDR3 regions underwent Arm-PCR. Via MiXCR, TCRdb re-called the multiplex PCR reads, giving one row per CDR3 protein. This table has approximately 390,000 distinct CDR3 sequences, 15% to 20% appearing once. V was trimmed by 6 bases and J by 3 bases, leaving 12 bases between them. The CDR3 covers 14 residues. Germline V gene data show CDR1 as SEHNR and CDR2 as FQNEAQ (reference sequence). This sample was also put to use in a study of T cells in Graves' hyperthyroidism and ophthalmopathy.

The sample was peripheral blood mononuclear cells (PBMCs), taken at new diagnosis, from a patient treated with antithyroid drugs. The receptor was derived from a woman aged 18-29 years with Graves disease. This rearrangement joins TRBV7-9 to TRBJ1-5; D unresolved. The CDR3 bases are TGTGCCAGCAGTCCCTCCGGATTCAATCAGCCCCAGCATTTT. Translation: CASSPSGFNQPQHF. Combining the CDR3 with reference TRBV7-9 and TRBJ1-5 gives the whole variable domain DTGVSQNPRHKITKRGQNVTFRCDPISEHNRLYWYRQTLGQGPEFLTYFQNEAQLEKSRLLSDRFSAERPKGSFSTLEIQRTEQGDSAMYLCASSPSGFNQPQHFGDGTRLSIL.